This paragraph covers one T cell receptor (beta chain) sequence. The antigen remains undetermined. The CDR3 totals 10 residues. The table came from immunoSEQ multiplex PCR; TCRdb's copy has only in-frame clones and leaves some out. The data contain around 57,000 clones, more than 70% of them seen just once; the ten biggest clones take up approximately 4.7%. The data were obtained in a study of identifying expanded T cells in peripheral blood. Study-level findings and limits: Across healthy donors, higher total template counts meant significantly greater roughly 2-week count variance.

The sequence came from a person aged 18 to 69 in good health. The chain employs TRBV21-1 and TRBJ2-7. TRBV21-1 is deemed a pseudogene. Input material: blood. The CDR3 DNA is TGTGCCCGAACCCCTTACGAGCAGTACTTC. Its protein product is CARTPYEQYF.